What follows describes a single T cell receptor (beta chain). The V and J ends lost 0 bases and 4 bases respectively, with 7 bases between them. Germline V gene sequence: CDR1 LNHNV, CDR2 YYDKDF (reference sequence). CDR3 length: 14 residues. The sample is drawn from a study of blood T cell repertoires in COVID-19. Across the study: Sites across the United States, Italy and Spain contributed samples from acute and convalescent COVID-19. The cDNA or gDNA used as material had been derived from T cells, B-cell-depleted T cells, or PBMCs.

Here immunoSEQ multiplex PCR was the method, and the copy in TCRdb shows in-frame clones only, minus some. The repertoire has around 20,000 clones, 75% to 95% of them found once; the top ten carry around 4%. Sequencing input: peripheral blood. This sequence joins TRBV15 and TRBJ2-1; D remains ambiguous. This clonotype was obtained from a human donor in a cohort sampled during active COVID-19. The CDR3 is CATSRDPPYNEQFF. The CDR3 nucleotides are TGTGCCACCAGCAGAGATCCCCCATACAATGAGCAGTTCTTC.